Reported below is one TCR beta chain. This record comes from a study of blood T cell repertoires in COVID-19. Study at large: Collection of acute and convalescent COVID-19 samples took place in the United States, Italy and Spain.

In the study's own analysis: Cell counts per sample came from amplifying reference gene primers. Sequencing used immunoSEQ multiplex PCR; TCRdb keeps in-frame clones, though not all of them. The V and J calls and the clone size are those of that table, but D and trimming were determined from the DNA. The data show more than 95,000 clones, around four fifths seen once. Trimming took off 7 bases at V and 1 base at J, with 22 bases between the two ends. The CDR3 sequence is 17 residues long. The material sequenced was peripheral blood. This sequence originates from a human donor in a cohort sampled during active COVID-19. J is TRBJ1-1 and V is TRBV23-1; the D is unclear. TRBV23-1 has ORF status, its function being uncertain. CDR3 bases: TGCGCCAGCACCGAATCGTGGAGGCAGACCGAGAACACTGAAGCTTTCTTT. Protein sequence: CASTESWRQTENTEAFF.